The source of this T cell receptor (beta chain) is a study of beta chain features in type 1 diabetes. Expressed TCRB transcripts were sequenced because the entire RNA isolate underwent reverse transcription. Regulatory, naive and central memory T cell samples averaged approximately 3.3 million reads. Method: immunoSEQ multiplex PCR; TCRdb's copy keeps in-frame clones and lacks some. Found here are some 150,000 clones, over 8.5% of them singletons; the top ten hold around 2.1%. There are 16 residues in the CDR3. V was pared by 2 bases and J by 8 bases, with 10 bases of the junction left unmatched. Germline V CDR1 and CDR2: SGHNT, YENEEA. General study findings and limits: Shorter TCRB CDR3s, moderately but significantly so, marked every one of the four CD4+ subsets in Type 1 diabetes patients. Junctions at VDJ sites from type 1 diabetes patients had fewer insertions and more deletions.

Averaging about 116 mL, one heparinised blood draw came from each individual donor. The sample holds a few counts of this clone. The antigen is unknown. Source material: central memory CD4+ T cells from blood. The receptor's source is a man aged 18-30 years in good health. This rearrangement joins TRBV11-3 to TRBJ2-1; 9 positions agree with TRBD2. The CDR3 protein is CASSLWGGRAADEQFF. The CDR3 region has the DNA TGTGCCAGCAGCTTATGGGGCGGGAGGGCCGCGGATGAGCAGTTCTTC.